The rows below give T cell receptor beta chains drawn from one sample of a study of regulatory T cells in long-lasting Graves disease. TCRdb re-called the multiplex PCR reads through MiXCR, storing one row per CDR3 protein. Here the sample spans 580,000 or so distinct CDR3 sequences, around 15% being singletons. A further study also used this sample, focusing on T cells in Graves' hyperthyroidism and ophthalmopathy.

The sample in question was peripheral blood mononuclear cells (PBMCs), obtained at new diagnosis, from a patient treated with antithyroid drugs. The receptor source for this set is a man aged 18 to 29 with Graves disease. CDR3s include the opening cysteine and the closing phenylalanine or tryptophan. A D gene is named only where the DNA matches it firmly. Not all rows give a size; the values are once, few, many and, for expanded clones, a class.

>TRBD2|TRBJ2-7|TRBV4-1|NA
TGCGCCAGCAGCCAAGATTCTAGCGGGAGGGCCAAGGACGAGCAGTACTTC
CASSQDSSGRAKDEQYF
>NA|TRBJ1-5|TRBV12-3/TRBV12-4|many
TGTGCCAGCACCCCCGGGGGTCAGCCCCAGCATTTT
CASTPGGQPQHF
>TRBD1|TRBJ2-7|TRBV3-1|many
TGTGCCAGCAGCCAAGGGGGACAGGGGGACGAGCAGTACTTC
CASSQGGQGDEQYF
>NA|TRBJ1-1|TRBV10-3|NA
TGTGCCATCAGTGAAGGGTTGAACACTGAAGCTTTCTTT
CAISEGLNTEAFF
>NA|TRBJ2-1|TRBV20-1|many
TGCAGTGCTAGTCGACAAGAAGACCCACCAAGATACTACAATGAGCAGTTCTTC
CSASRQEDPPRYYNEQFF
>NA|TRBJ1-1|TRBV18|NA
TGTGCCAGCTCAGGCGGGGCCGTGAACACTGAAGCTTTCTTT
CASSGGAVNTEAFF
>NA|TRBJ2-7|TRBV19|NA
TGTGCCAGTAGTCGAGACTACTCCGCCTACTCTTACGAGCAGTACTTC
CASSRDYSAYSYEQYF
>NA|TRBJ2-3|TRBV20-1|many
TGCAGTGCTTTTAACCCGGGACCTATCACAGATACGCAGTATTTT
CSAFNPGPITDTQYF
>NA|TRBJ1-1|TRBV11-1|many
TGTGCCAGCAGTTCTCTAAGGACCACCCCGGCTGAAGCTTTCTTT
CASSSLRTTPAEAFF
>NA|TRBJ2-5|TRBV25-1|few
TGTGCCAGCAGTGAAGGACAGAGTAAAGAGACCCAGTACTTC
CASSEGQSKETQYF
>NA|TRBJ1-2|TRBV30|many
TGTGCCTGGAGTGTGGACAGTTATGGCTACACCTTC
CAWSVDSYGYTF
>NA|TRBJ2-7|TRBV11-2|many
TGTGCCAGCAGCCCCCTCGGCAGGCACTCCTACGAGCAGTACTTC
CASSPLGRHSYEQYF
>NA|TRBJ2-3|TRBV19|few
TGTGCCACCGTACTTAGAGATACGCAGTATTTT
CATVLRDTQYF
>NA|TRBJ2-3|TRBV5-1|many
TGCGCCAGCAGCTTGAGACAGCTTGATACGCAGTATTTT
CASSLRQLDTQYF
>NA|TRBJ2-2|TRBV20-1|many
TGCAGTGCTAACAGCATCAGGGAGTGGAACACCGGGGAGCTGTTTTTT
CSANSIREWNTGELFF
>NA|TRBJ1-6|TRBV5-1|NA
TGCGCCAGCAGCTTGGGCTCGGGGTCTGGTTCACCCCTCCACTTT
CASSLGSGSGSPLHF
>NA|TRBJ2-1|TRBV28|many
TGTGCCAGCACCCAATTGATGGGGGACACCTACAATGAGCAGTTCTTC
CASTQLMGDTYNEQFF
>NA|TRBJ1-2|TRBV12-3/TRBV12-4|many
TGTGCCAGCAGTTTCACGGGAGGGTTGGTCTATGGCTACACCTTC
CASSFTGGLVYGYTF
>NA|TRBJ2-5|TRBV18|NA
TGTGCCAGCTCACCCGTTTTGGGGATAAGGGAGACCCAGTACTTC
CASSPVLGIRETQYF
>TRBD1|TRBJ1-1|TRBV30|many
TGTGCCTGGAGTGGGGGATCAGGGGGCGGAGGCACTGAAGCTTTCTTT
CAWSGGSGGGGTEAFF
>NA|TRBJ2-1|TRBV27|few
TGTGCCAGCAGTTTTCTGTCTAGCTCCTACAATGAGCAGTTCTTC
CASSFLSSSYNEQFF
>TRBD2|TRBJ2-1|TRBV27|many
TGTGCCAGCAGTTCTGCTAGCGGGTACAATGAGCAGTTCTTC
CASSSASGYNEQFF
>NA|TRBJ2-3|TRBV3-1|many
TGTGCCAGCAGCCAAGATGAGGCTTCAGATACGCAGTATTTT
CASSQDEASDTQYF
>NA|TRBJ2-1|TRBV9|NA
TGTGCCAGCAGCGTAGGGGTCCGGGGGAGTGGGTACAATGAGCAGTTCTTC
CASSVGVRGSGYNEQFF
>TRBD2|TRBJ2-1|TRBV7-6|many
TGTGCCAGCAGCTTAAGGGGACTAGCCTACAATGAGCAGTTCTTC
CASSLRGLAYNEQFF
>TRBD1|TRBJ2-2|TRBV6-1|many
TGTGCCAGCCACAACGACAGGGGAGCGAACACCGGGGAGCTGTTTTTT
CASHNDRGANTGELFF
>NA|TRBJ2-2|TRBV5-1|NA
TGCGCCAGCAGCTTGGCGGCAGGGGGGCCCGGGGAGCTGTTTTTT
CASSLAAGGPGELFF
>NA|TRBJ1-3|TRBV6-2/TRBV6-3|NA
TGTGCCAGCAGCCGGCTCCCTGTGAGGAGAGGAAACACCATATATTTT
CASSRLPVRRGNTIYF
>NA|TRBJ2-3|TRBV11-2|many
TGTGCCAGCAGCTTAGTCAAGGGCACAGATACGCAGTATTTT
CASSLVKGTDTQYF
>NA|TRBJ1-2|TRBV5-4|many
TGTGCCAGCAGCACCTCCCGGGAGGGGAACTATGGCTACACCTTC
CASSTSREGNYGYTF
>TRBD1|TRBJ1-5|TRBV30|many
TGTGCCTGGAGCGCAGGGGGGAGCAATCAGCCCCAGCATTTT
CAWSAGGSNQPQHF
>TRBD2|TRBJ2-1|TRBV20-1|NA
TGCAGTGCTAGTGAGTTACTAGCGGGAGACGACGAGCAGTTCTTC
CSASELLAGDDEQFF
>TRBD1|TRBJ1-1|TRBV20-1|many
TGCAGTGCTAGAGCGACAGGGGTGGGAGCTTTCTTT
CSARATGVGAFF
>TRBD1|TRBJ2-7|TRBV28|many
TGTGCCAGTGGGACAGGACCTCAGACAGGCTACGAGCAGTACTTC
CASGTGPQTGYEQYF
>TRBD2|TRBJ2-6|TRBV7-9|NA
TGTGCCAGCAGCTCTCCAAAAGGGCTAGCGGGAGGGCCTGCTGGGGCCAACGTCCTGACTTTC
CASSSPKGLAGGPAGANVLTF
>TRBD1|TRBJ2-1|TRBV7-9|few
TGTGCCAGCAGCTTACTACTCTACAGGGGGCAGGGCTCCTACAATGAGCAGTTCTTC
CASSLLLYRGQGSYNEQFF
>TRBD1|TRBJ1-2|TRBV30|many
TGTGCCTGGAGTGTAGCAGGGGGCGTCTATGGCTACACCTTC
CAWSVAGGVYGYTF
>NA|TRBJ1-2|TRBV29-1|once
TGCAGCGTTGAAGAGAATGGCTACACCTTC
CSVEENGYTF
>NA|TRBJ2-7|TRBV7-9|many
TGTGCCAGCAGCTTATCTGACATTAACTACGAGCAGTACTTC
CASSLSDINYEQYF
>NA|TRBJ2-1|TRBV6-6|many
TGTGCCAGCAGTTACTCGCTGGTAATCGGTAATGAGCAGTTCTTC
CASSYSLVIGNEQFF
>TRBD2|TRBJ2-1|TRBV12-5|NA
TGTGCTAGTGGTTGGGCCTTGGGCGGGAGTTACTACAATGAGCAGTTCTTC
CASGWALGGSYYNEQFF
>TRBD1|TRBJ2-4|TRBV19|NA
TGTGCCAGTAGTGGACGGGACAGGGGGCGCGGGTTGGACATTCAGTACTTC
CASSGRDRGRGLDIQYF
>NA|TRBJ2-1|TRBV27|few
TGTGCCAGCAGTTTTAAGGGACACCTCTCCTACAATGAGCAGTTCTTC
CASSFKGHLSYNEQFF
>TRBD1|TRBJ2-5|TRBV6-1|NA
TGTGCCAGCAGCCCTGGGACAGGGGGCAGGGAAGAGACCCAGTACTTC
CASSPGTGGREETQYF
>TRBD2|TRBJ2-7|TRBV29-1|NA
TGCAGCGTACTTAGCGGGAGGGCCCACGAGCAGTACTTC
CSVLSGRAHEQYF
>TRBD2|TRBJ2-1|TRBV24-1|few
TGTGCCACCAGTGATTTCGTGGCTAGCGGGGGTTCCTACAATGAGCAGTTCTTC
CATSDFVASGGSYNEQFF
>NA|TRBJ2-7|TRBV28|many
TGTGCCAGCAGGCCGACCGGTGGGGAGCAGTACTTC
CASRPTGGEQYF
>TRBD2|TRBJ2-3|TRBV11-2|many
TGTGCCAGCAGCTTAGGCCCCAGCGGGAGGATCGCAGATACGCAGTATTTT
CASSLGPSGRIADTQYF
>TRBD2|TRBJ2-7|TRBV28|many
TGTGCCAGCACGCCGGGGGGGACGGGCTCCGAGCAGTACTTC
CASTPGGTGSEQYF
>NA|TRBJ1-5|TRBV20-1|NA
TGCAGTGCTAGAACAGGGCATAGCAATCAGCCCCAGCATTTT
CSARTGHSNQPQHF
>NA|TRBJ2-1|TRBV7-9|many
TGTGCCAGCAGCCCGGCACTTTCCTCCTACAATGAGCAGTTCTTC
CASSPALSSYNEQFF
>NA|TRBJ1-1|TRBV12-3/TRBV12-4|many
TGTGCCAGCAGTTCGGGCAGGAACACTGAAGCTTTCTTT
CASSSGRNTEAFF
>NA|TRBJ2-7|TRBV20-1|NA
TGCAGTGCTAGAGCCGTGGTGGAGGGAGAGCAGTACTTC
CSARAVVEGEQYF